Presented here are 7 T cell receptor beta chains from one specimen sequenced in a study of T-cell memory formation after mild COVID-19. From the 5' RACE reads, TCRdb called clonotypes with MiXCR, one entry per CDR3 protein. The table lists more than 300,000 distinct CDR3 sequences, 12% to 15% of them singletons, with about 24% in the top ten. What was sequenced was PBMCs or a T cell subset sorted from them (not recorded which). The source of these receptors is a man aged 18 to 35 who had mild COVID-19 (a few samples of this study predate the infection). Cell type and time point are not known.

V and J are TRBV11-1 and TRBJ2-1, with 8 nucleotides matching TRBD2. Germline trimming cut 6 bases from V and 0 bases from J; bases unmatched to any gene: 4. Germline assignment: CDR1 SGHAT and CDR2 FQDESV (reference sequence). The CDR3 contains 15 residues. CDR3 sequence: CASSGTSSSYNEQFF. The CDR3 region has the DNA TGTGCCAGCAGTGGGACTAGTAGCTCCTACAATGAGCAGTTCTTC.

This clonotype came up a few times. V is TRBV7-9 and J is TRBJ2-1; perhaps TRBD1 as D (5 bases). The CDR3 is 14 residues long. V lost 4 bases and J 4 bases, leaving 11 bases between the germline ends. CDR1 is SEHNR and CDR2 is FQNEAQ in the germline V gene (reference sequence). CDR3 bases: TGTGCCAGCAGCTGGGGCCCCGCGTACAATGAGCAGTTCTTC. This translates into CASSWGPAYNEQFF.

The chain couples TRBV12-3 or TRBV12-4 to TRBJ1-4; no definite D call. The CDR3 has 13 amino acids. V was pared by 7 bases and J by 3 bases, with 9 bases between. CDR3 sequence reads: CASTGSANEKLFF. The CDR3 region has the DNA TGTGCCAGCACGGGGTCGGCTAATGAAAAACTGTTTTTT.

Many counts were recorded for this clonotype. V and J are TRBV12-3 or TRBV12-4 and TRBJ1-2; D uncertain. The CDR3 length is 14 residues. V lost 3 bases, J lost 0 bases, and 8 bases lay in between. CDR3 nucleotides: TGTGCCAGCAGTTTGGCTTCGGCTAACTATGGCTACACCTTC. It specifies CASSLASANYGYTF.

This clonotype appeared a few times. This sequence joins TRBV12-3 or TRBV12-4 and TRBJ1-1; D unresolved. V dropped 6 bases and J dropped 2 bases, with 19 bases sitting between them. The CDR3 spans 16 residues. In DNA, the CDR3 is TGTGCCAGCAGCCCGGGCCTCAGAGGCTCTAACACTGAAGCTTTCTTT. As protein: CASSPGLRGSNTEAFF.

This clonotype was picked up a small number of times. The rearrangement joins TRBV7-3 to TRBJ2-7; TRBD2 might be the D (6 bases). The CDR3 is 15 amino acids. CDR1 is SGHTA and CDR2 is FQGTGA in the germline V gene. V was clipped by 5 bases and J by 5 bases, with 19 bases between them. The CDR3 bases are TGTGCCAGCAGCCCCCTCGGAGGGGCTTTGGACGAGCAGTACTTC. It encodes CASSPLGGALDEQYF.

This clonotype was recorded many times. The genes are TRBV7-2 and TRBJ2-5, with no clear D. CDR1 SGHTA and CDR2 FQGNSA come from the germline V gene. V lost 4 bases, J lost 5 bases, and 14 bases lay in between. This CDR3 region has 14 residues. The DNA for the CDR3 is TGTGCCAGCAGCTACCGATTTGGGTCGGAGACCCAGTACTTC. Translation gives CASSYRFGSETQYF. The variable domain in full, with the rest retrieved from reference TRBV7-2 and TRBJ2-5, is GAGVSQSPSNKVTEKGKDVELRCDPISGHTALYWYRQSLGQGLEFLIYFQGNSAPDKSGLPSDRFSAERTGGSVSTLTIQRTQQEDSAVYLCASSYRFGSETQYFGPGTRLLVL.